The 3 T cell receptor beta chains presented below share a single source sample, sequenced in a study of blood T cell repertoires in COVID-19. Some clones are missing from TCRdb's copy, which holds only in-frame ones; the method was immunoSEQ multiplex PCR. The table records some 90,000 clones, 72% of them present only once. The sample taken for sequencing was peripheral blood. The receptors stem from a woman aged 55-70 years in a cohort sampled during active or convalescent COVID-19.

This clone was observed a few times. The chain combines TRBV5-1 with TRBJ1-5; no clear D. Germline CDR1 reads SGHRS; CDR2 reads YFSETQ. The V end was cut by 0 bases, the J end by 4 bases, with 8 bases between. The CDR3 contains 14 residues. The CDR3 DNA follows: TGCGCCAGCAGCTTGGTCGGAGGGAATCAGCCCCAGCATTTT. Its translation is CASSLVGGNQPQHF.

The V gene is TRBV27, the J gene TRBJ2-2; D gene ambiguous. Looked up from germline, CDR1 is MNHEY and CDR2 is SMNVEV (reference sequence). V was pared by 2 bases and J by 8 bases, with 6 bases between. This CDR3 spans 12 amino acids. The CDR3 protein is CASSLRVGELFF. The CDR3 region has the DNA TGTGCCAGCAGTTTAAGAGTTGGGGAGCTGTTTTTT.

The chain uses TRBV5-1 and TRBJ1-2; 11 bases are a match to TRBD1. The CDR3 is 15 amino acids. CDR1 and CDR2 (germline): SGHRS, YFSETQ. V lost 4 bases and J lost 4; bases outside the gene matches: 6. The CDR3 sequence is CASSPGQGARYGYTF. The CDR3 DNA sequence: TGCGCCAGCAGCCCCGGACAGGGGGCACGCTATGGCTACACCTTC.